A single sample gave rise to the 23 T cell receptor beta chains below, sequenced in a study of T cell responses to AZD1222 COVID-19 vaccine. Measured with immunoSEQ multiplex PCR; TCRdb has only the in-frame clones, and not every one. The data contain fewer than 200,000 clones, 92% of them seen just once; the ten biggest clones take up around 9.3%. The sample consisted of peripheral blood, taken on day 0 of AZD1222 vaccination. The receptors originated from an adult in good health.

The J gene is TRBJ2-7, the V gene TRBV30; D may be TRBD2 (5 bases). Trimming left V 4 bases short and J 3 bases short, with 13 bases between. Germline V gene lookup returns CDR1 GTSNPN and CDR2 SVGIG (reference sequence). This CDR3 spans 13 amino acids. The CDR3 reads CAWMERNSYEQYF. DNA of the CDR3: TGTGCCTGGATGGAGCGGAATAGCTACGAGCAGTACTTC.

This clone was recorded once. For the CDR3, the DNA is TGTGCCAGCAGTTACGGTCTGGGGGACATATATCAGCCCCAGCATTTT. This sequence encodes CASSYGLGDIYQPQHF. The J gene is TRBJ1-5, the V gene TRBV6-2 or TRBV6-3; possibly TRBD1 for D (6 bases). Germline V gene lookup returns CDR1 MNHEY and CDR2 SVGEGT. Trimming took 2 bases from V and 5 from J, leaving 16 bases between them. This CDR3 has 16 residues.

The chain employs TRBV10-2 and TRBJ2-1, with D perhaps TRBD2 (6 bases). CDR1 is WSHSY, CDR2 SAAADI, per germline. The CDR3 contains 16 residues. The V end was cut by 8 bases, the J end by 0 bases, with 17 bases between. For the CDR3, the DNA is TGCGCCAGCTGGGAGGAGCGGGTGAGCTCCTACAATGAGCAGTTCTTC. Translating it yields CASWEERVSSYNEQFF.

This chain joins TRBV7-8 and TRBJ1-2; a weak D match, TRBD1 (6 bases). Germline V CDR1 and CDR2: SGHVS, FQNEAQ. The CDR3 runs 16 residues. The V end lost 1 base, the J end lost 4 bases, and 16 bases lay between the germline ends. The CDR3 sequence is CASSLGQAGDPYGYTF. In nucleotides, the CDR3 is TGTGCCAGCAGCTTAGGTCAGGCAGGGGATCCCTATGGCTACACCTTC.

V and J are TRBV24-1 and TRBJ1-2; D perhaps matches TRBD1 (6 bases). CDR1 is KGHDR and CDR2 is SFDVKD in the germline V gene. Trimming removed 9 bases from V and 2 bases from J, with 12 bases in between. This CDR3 contains 13 residues. The CDR3 loop is CATQGGGNYGYTF. The CDR3 region has the DNA TGTGCCACCCAAGGGGGGGGGAACTATGGCTACACCTTC.

The CDR3 is CASSLGGRLRKKLFF. CDR3 nucleotides: TGTGCCAGCAGCTTAGGGGGACGCCTGAGGAAAAAACTGTTTTTT. The V and J genes are TRBV7-2 and TRBJ1-4; TRBD1 is a possible D gene (5 bases). The CDR3 consists of 15 residues. CDR1 and CDR2 (germline): SGHTA, FQGNSA. Trimming removed 1 base from V and 9 bases from J, with 15 bases in between.

This chain connects TRBV18 to TRBJ2-7, with D possibly TRBD1 on 7 matching bases. CDR3 length: 14 amino acids. With 4 bases removed from V and 3 bases from J, the gap between germline ends came to 13 bases. Germline assignment: CDR1 KGHSH and CDR2 LQKENI. CDR3 nucleotide sequence: TGTGCCAGCTCACTGGCGGGACAGAACTACGAGCAGTACGTC. Translation gives CASSLAGQNYEQYV.

The chain couples TRBV7-2 to TRBJ1-2; D uncertain. CDR3 length: 13 residues. The V gene lost 2 bases and the J gene lost 5 bases, with 9 bases spanning the gap. Germline assignment: CDR1 SGHTA and CDR2 FQGNSA. The CDR3 is CASSLQPRYGYTF. In DNA form, the CDR3 reads TGTGCCAGCAGCTTACAGCCTAGGTATGGCTACACCTTC.

The chain couples TRBV6-1 to TRBJ2-1; the D call may be TRBD1 or TRBD2 (5 bases each). V dropped 0 bases and J dropped 5 bases, with 11 bases sitting between them. The CDR3 spans 15 residues. CDR1 is MNHNS, CDR2 SASEGT, per germline. The CDR3 here is CASSEAWDRNNEQFF. The CDR3 bases are TGTGCCAGCAGTGAAGCTTGGGACCGGAACAATGAGCAGTTCTTC.

A note on this clone: At one boundary the junction diverges from the germline segment, which might be a read error. The chain links TRBV30 to TRBJ1-1; a possible D gene is TRBD1 (5 bases). This CDR3 has 14 amino acids. Germline V gene lookup returns CDR1 GTSNPN and CDR2 SVGIG (reference sequence). The CDR3 bases are TGTGCCTGGAGCAAGGGGAATATGAAAACTGAAGCTTTCTTT. Translated: CAWSKGNMKTEAFF. Variable domain in full (rest from reference TRBV30 and TRBJ1-1): SQTIHQWPATLVQPVGSPLSLECTVEGTSNPNLYWYRQAAGRGLQLLFYSVGIGQISSEVPQNLSASRPQDRQFILSSKKLLLSDSGFYLCAWSKGNMKTEAFFGQGTRLTVV.

The chain uses TRBV12-3 or TRBV12-4 and TRBJ2-7; perhaps TRBD2 as D (6 bases). The V and J ends lost 5 bases and 2 bases respectively, with 10 bases between them. The CDR3 covers 13 residues. The chain's CDR3 is CASSLGLTYEQYV. In DNA, the CDR3 is TGTGCCAGCAGTCTGGGACTCACCTACGAGCAGTACGTC.

This chain uses TRBV19 with TRBJ1-4; 8 nucleotides agree with TRBD1. Germline assignment: CDR1 LNHDA and CDR2 SQIVND (reference sequence). With V trimmed by 5 bases and J by 4 bases, 9 bases remained unmatched. This CDR3 has 16 residues. CDR3 sequence: CASSPHGTGDNEKLFF. The CDR3 nucleotides are TGTGCCAGTAGTCCACATGGGACAGGTGATAATGAAAAACTGTTTTTT.

The chain uses TRBV9 and TRBJ2-5; TRBD1 matches at 9 bases. Unmatched junction bases numbered 5, after V lost 0 bases and J lost 5 bases. The CDR3 runs to 15 residues. Germline CDR1 SGDLS, CDR2 YYNGEE. The CDR3 protein is CASSVAQGARETQYF. Here the CDR3 DNA reads TGTGCCAGCAGCGTAGCACAGGGGGCGCGGGAGACCCAGTACTTC.

The V and J genes are TRBV7-3 and TRBJ1-2, with D possibly being TRBD1 (5 bases). The V and J ends lost 8 bases and 3 bases respectively, with 13 bases between them. Germline lookup yields CDR1 SGHTA and CDR2 FQGTGA. CDR3 length: 13 amino acids. In nucleotides, the CDR3 is TGTGCCAGCCGACTACCAGGGCACTATGGCTACACCTTC. It codes for CASRLPGHYGYTF.

The rearrangement links TRBV11-2 to TRBJ1-1; D is unresolved. The CDR3 loop spans 13 amino acids. Trimming removed 1 base from V and 2 bases from J, with 5 bases in between. Germline-derived CDR1 and CDR2 are SGHAT and FQNNGV. CDR3 region: CASSLAPNTEAFF. CDR3 bases: TGTGCCAGCAGCTTAGCCCCTAACACTGAAGCTTTCTTT. Full variable domain (remainder filled in from reference TRBV11-2 and TRBJ1-1): EAGVAQSPRYKIIEKRQSVAFWCNPISGHATLYWYQQILGQGPKLLIQFQNNGVVDDSQLPKDRFSAERLKGVDSTLKIQPAKLEDSAVYLCASSLAPNTEAFFGQGTRLTVV.

This clone came up a few times. The J gene is TRBJ1-2, the V gene TRBV4-1; 7 positions agree with TRBD1. V dropped 1 base and J dropped 8; count of bases not matched to a gene: 7. The CDR3 extends over 14 amino acids. Germline V gives CDR1 MGHRA, CDR2 YSYEKL. In DNA form, the CDR3 reads TGCGCCAGCAGCCAAGGACAGGGCGGGGAAGGCTACACCTTC. It is translated as CASSQGQGGEGYTF.

The chain joins TRBV7-2 to TRBJ1-2, with unresolved D. The CDR3 runs 14 residues. Germline lookup yields CDR1 SGHTA and CDR2 FQGNSA. The ends were cut back, 2 bases at V and 9 bases at J, with 16 bases in the middle. In DNA, the CDR3 is TGTGCCAGCAGCTTACCGGGAGAAGGTCGTAGCTACACCTTC. Its protein product is CASSLPGEGRSYTF.

The chain has TRBV25-1 and TRBJ2-2; perhaps TRBD1 as D (5 bases). The CDR3 loop spans 15 amino acids. The germline V and J ends were trimmed by 8 bases and 2 bases, with 15 bases remaining between them. Looked up from germline, CDR1 is MGHDK and CDR2 is SYGVNS. The CDR3: CASSDTLTNTGELFF. The CDR3 bases are TGTGCCAGCTCGGACACCCTGACCAACACCGGGGAGCTGTTTTTT.

The chain employs TRBV2 and TRBJ2-7; D ambiguous. The ends were cut back, 4 bases at V and 3 bases at J, with 4 bases in the middle. CDR1 and CDR2 (germline): SNHLY, FYNNEI. This CDR3 spans 11 amino acids. CDR3 amino acids: CASSGGYEQYF. The CDR3 DNA reads as TGTGCCAGCAGTGGAGGCTACGAGCAGTACTTC.

The genes are TRBV5-8 and TRBJ1-6; 8 nucleotides match TRBD1. V dropped 4 bases and J dropped 6; count of bases not matched to a gene: 9. The CDR3 consists of 16 residues. Germline lookup yields CDR1 SGHTS and CDR2 YDEGEE. CDR3 DNA sequence: TGTGCCAGCAGCGCTGGACAGGGCATTGGTAATTCACCCCTCCACTTT. It yields the protein CASSAGQGIGNSPLHF. The full variable domain, in which reference TRBV5-8 and TRBJ1-6 provide the parts outside the CDR3, is EAGVTQSPTHLIKTRGQQATLRCSPISGHTSVYWYQQALGLGLQFLLWYDEGEERNRGNFPPRFSGRQFPNYSSELNVNALELEDSALYLCASSAGQGIGNSPLHFGNGTRLTVT.

This sequence joins TRBV2 and TRBJ2-2; D is ambiguous. Per germline, CDR1 SNHLY and CDR2 FYNNEI. This CDR3 has 16 residues. V was cut by 0 bases and J by 2 bases, with 10 bases left in between. The CDR3 region has the DNA TGTGCCAGCAGTGAAGCGGATGCCATTAACACCGGGGAGCTGTTTTTT. As protein: CASSEADAINTGELFF. Using reference TRBV2 and TRBJ2-2 for the parts outside the CDR3, the full variable domain is EPEVTQTPSHQVTQMGQEVILRCVPISNHLYFYWYRQILGQKVEFLVSFYNNEISEKSEIFDDQFSVERPDGSNFTLKIRSTKLEDSAMYFCASSEADAINTGELFFGEGSRLTVL.

This chain joins TRBV12-3 or TRBV12-4 and TRBJ1-5; no clear D gene. The length of the CDR3 is 12 residues. The germline V and J ends were trimmed by 3 bases and 6 bases, with 6 bases remaining between them. The CDR3 spells CASSFGFQPQHF. The CDR3 DNA sequence: TGTGCCAGCAGTTTTGGGTTTCAGCCCCAGCATTTT.

This chain connects TRBV4-2 to TRBJ2-1; 9 bases map to TRBD2. Trimming at V came to 0 bases and at J to 9 bases, leaving 12 bases not matched to a gene. Germline V gene sequence: CDR1 LGHNA, CDR2 YNFKEQ. The CDR3 is 17 amino acids. The CDR3 nucleotides read TGTGCCAGCAGCCAAGACCCACCGGGACTAGCCTCTACTGAGCAGTTCTTC. This encodes CASSQDPPGLASTEQFF.